These T cell receptor beta chains were read from a single sample in a study of patients and donors after allogeneic stem cell transplantation. TCRdb used MiXCR to reprocess the RT-PCR reads, holding one entry per CDR3 protein. The repertoire has hundreds of thousands of distinct CDR3 sequences, about a sixth of them found once; the top ten carry over 6%. The sample comprised blood, either unsorted or a sorted T cell fraction (not recorded which). Receptor source: a human donor who was either an allogeneic HSCT recipient or a stem cell or donor lymphocyte infusion donor (not recorded which). It is not recorded whose cells these are; they may come from a transplant donor. Each CDR3 is given with its conserved first and last residue. The order of the fields is J gene, V gene, CDR3 protein.

>TRBJ2-7|TRBV11-2
CASSSDLLGQGRNYEQYF
>TRBJ2-1|TRBV20-1
CSARDPLIGQFF
>TRBJ1-6|TRBV11-2
CASSFPRNYGNSPLHF
>TRBJ1-1|TRBV6-5
CASSYGAPGTEAFF
>TRBJ2-3|TRBV7-2
CASRGQGSADTQYF
>TRBJ2-1|TRBV5-6
CASSLMGDSYNEQFF
>TRBJ2-1|TRBV6-5
CASSLTWSEQFF
>TRBJ2-1|TRBV12-3/TRBV12-4
CASSLGRFIYNEQFF
>TRBJ1-2|TRBV29-1
CSAHLGLNYGYTF
>TRBJ2-7|TRBV7-3
CASSRDISYEQYF
>TRBJ2-1|TRBV4-1
CASSQPLGLAGNEQFF
>TRBJ2-6|TRBV4-3
CASSQEIDDYGANVLTF
>TRBJ2-5|TRBV5-6
CASNPSGGPGETQYF
>TRBJ1-2|TRBV29-1
CSAREYYGYTF
>TRBJ1-1|TRBV5-1
CASSAGQGNFKTEAFF
>TRBJ2-1|TRBV2
CASNQQGPYNEQFF
>TRBJ1-5|TRBV24-1
CATSDFMGFPQHF